This is a list of T cell receptor beta chains from one sample in a study of regulatory T cells. Sequencing used immunoSEQ multiplex PCR; TCRdb keeps in-frame clones, though not all of them. The table lists some 31,000 clones, over 85% of them singletons, with around 0.94% in the top ten. Sequencing was done on a sample of conventional CD4+ T cells sorted from blood. All receptors derive from a child aged 2-15 years with CD3G deficiency. CDR3s include the opening cysteine and the closing phenylalanine or tryptophan. The D gene is left open where the match is weak. Clone size is shown for a subset of rows, as once, few, many or a class of expanded clone.

v_call	clone_size	j_call	d_call	cdr3_nt	cdr3_aa
TRBV6-1	.	TRBJ2-7	.	TGTGCCAGCAGTGACTTGCCTGGGGACGAGCAGTACTTC	CASSDLPGDEQYF
TRBV28	.	TRBJ2-3	TRBD1	TGTGCCAGCAGGGGGACAGGAAGAGATACGCAGTATTTT	CASRGTGRDTQYF
TRBV6-1	once	TRBJ1-6	TRBD1	TGTGCCAGCAGTGCAAACAGGGGGAATTCACCCCTCCACTTT	CASSANRGNSPLHF
TRBV28	.	TRBJ2-7	.	TGTGCCAGCAGTGCGGGGCCTCTCTACGAGCAGTACTTC	CASSAGPLYEQYF
TRBV11-2	.	TRBJ1-1	.	TGTGCCAGCAGCTTAACACCCATGAACACTGAAGCTTTCTTT	CASSLTPMNTEAFF
TRBV5-1	.	TRBJ2-1	.	TGCGCCAGCAGCTTGATTTCCCCCTACAATGAGCAGTTCTTC	CASSLISPYNEQFF
TRBV28	.	TRBJ1-2	.	TGTGCCAGCAGTGGGGGGACACAGGGAGTCTATGGCTACACCTTC	CASSGGTQGVYGYTF
TRBV28	.	TRBJ2-1	TRBD2	TGTGCCAGCAGGCCCGGGAGGACCTCCTACAATGAGCAGTTCTTC	CASRPGRTSYNEQFF
TRBV28	.	TRBJ1-2	.	TGTGCCAGCAGTTTCCGCACCGGGGGATTCGGTGGCTACACCTTC	CASSFRTGGFGGYTF
TRBV28	once	TRBJ1-5	.	TGTGCCAGCAGTTGGGGCGCGGAGGGCAATCAGCCCCAGCATTTT	CASSWGAEGNQPQHF
TRBV28	.	TRBJ2-7	TRBD2	TGTGCCAGCAGCCACGGCGGGGCGGGAGGGTACGAGCAGTACTTC	CASSHGGAGGYEQYF
TRBV6-1	.	TRBJ1-1	.	TGTGCCAGCAGTGAAAGAGGTGGGATGGACACTGAAGCTTTCTTT	CASSERGGMDTEAFF
TRBV28	.	TRBJ2-7	TRBD1	TGTGCCAGCAGTCGGACAGGGGAAGGGTACGAGCAGTACTTC	CASSRTGEGYEQYF
TRBV19	.	TRBJ1-2	.	TGTGCCAGTAGCGCTGGGGTCAACGATGGCTACACCTTC	CASSAGVNDGYTF
TRBV11-3	.	TRBJ2-1	TRBD2	TGTGCCAGCAGCACCTCTCGGGTTGCAGCGGGAGGGGACGGTGAGCAGTTCTTC	CASSTSRVAAGGDGEQFF
TRBV19	once	TRBJ2-7	TRBD2	TGTGCCAGTAGTATAGTCGGGGGGACTAGCGGGAGCGGCGAGCAGTACTTC	CASSIVGGTSGSGEQYF
TRBV18	once	TRBJ1-5	.	TGTGCCAGCCCCAAGGGGTCGCTGGATCAGCCCCAGCATTTT	CASPKGSLDQPQHF
TRBV18	once	TRBJ2-5	TRBD2	TGTGCCAGCTCAACTAGCGGGAACGGAGAGACCCAGTACTTC	CASSTSGNGETQYF
TRBV28	.	TRBJ2-7	TRBD2	TGTGCCAGCAGCCCCTGGGTCGGGACTAGCGACTACGAGCAGTACTTC	CASSPWVGTSDYEQYF
TRBV28	.	TRBJ2-7	.	TGTGCCAGCAGTTTCGTTCTATCCTACGAGCAGTACTTC	CASSFVLSYEQYF
TRBV5-1	.	TRBJ1-1	.	TGCGCCAGCAGCTTTCAGGGGTCGAACACTGAAGCTTTCTTT	CASSFQGSNTEAFF
TRBV21-1	once	TRBJ2-7	.	TGTGCCAGCAGCCTCCAGAGGCAGCTAGTGTCCTACGAGCAGTACTTC	CASSLQRQLVSYEQYF
TRBV7-8	.	TRBJ2-1	.	TGTGCCAGCAGCTTAGGTGGAGGACGCCATCCCAATGAGCAGTTCTTC	CASSLGGGRHPNEQFF
TRBV28	once	TRBJ2-2	.	TGTGCCAGCAGTCTCGGCCAGGGCGGCGCCGGGGAGCTGTTTTTT	CASSLGQGGAGELFF
TRBV5-1	.	TRBJ2-7	.	TGCGCCAGCAGCGTTGACGGCACTCTCTCCTACGAGCAGTACTTC	CASSVDGTLSYEQYF
TRBV28	.	TRBJ2-7	.	TGTGCCAGCAGTTGGCTAGGGGCTAGGTACGAGCAGTACTTC	CASSWLGARYEQYF